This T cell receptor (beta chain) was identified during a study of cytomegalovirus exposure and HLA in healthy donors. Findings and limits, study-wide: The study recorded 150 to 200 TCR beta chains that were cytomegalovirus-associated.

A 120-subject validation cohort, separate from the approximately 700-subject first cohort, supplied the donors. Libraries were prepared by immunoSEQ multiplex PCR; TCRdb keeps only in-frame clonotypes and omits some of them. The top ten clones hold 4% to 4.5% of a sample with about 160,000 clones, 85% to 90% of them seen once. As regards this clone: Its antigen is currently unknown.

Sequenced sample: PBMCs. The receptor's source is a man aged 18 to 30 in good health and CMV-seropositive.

CDR3 sequence (DNA): TGTGCCAGCAGCCCGGGGCGGGGCGGTGGGGCAGATACGCAGTATTTT. It specifies CASSPGRGGGADTQYF. This chain links TRBV7-6 with TRBJ2-3; D possibly corresponds to TRBD2 (6 bases). Trimming pared 5 bases from V and 4 bases from J, leaving 19 bases between. Per the germline V gene, CDR1 is SGHVS and CDR2 is FNYEAQ. CDR3 size: 16 residues. Full variable domain (outside the CDR3, taken from reference TRBV7-6 and TRBJ2-3): GAGVSQSPRYKVTKRGQDVALRCDPISGHVSLYWYRQALGQGPEFLTYFNYEAQQDKSGLPNDRFSAERPEGSISTLTIQRTEQRDSAMYRCASSPGRGGGADTQYFGPGTRLTVL.